The 6 T cell receptor beta chains below come from one sample, sequenced in a study of blood T cell repertoires in COVID-19. The method was immunoSEQ multiplex PCR; TCRdb's version includes in-frame clones alone and lacks a portion of them. This table holds fewer than 450,000 clones, around 90% found once. Sequencing was carried out using PBMCs or T cells enriched from blood (not recorded which). The receptors stem from a woman aged 18-29 years who had recovered from COVID-19.

This chain joins TRBV6-1 and TRBJ1-6, with D possibly matching TRBD1 (5 bases). Germline V CDR1 and CDR2: MNHNS, SASEGT. The CDR3 runs 16 residues. The V end lost 2 bases, the J end lost 7 bases, and 15 bases lay between the germline ends. This CDR3 is CASSEKSRQLNSPLHF. In DNA, the CDR3 is TGTGCCAGCAGTGAAAAGTCTCGACAGCTGAATTCACCCCTCCACTTT.

The gene calls are TRBV28 and TRBJ2-3; D is perhaps TRBD1 (5 bases). Germline loops: CDR1 MDHEN, CDR2 SYDVKM. V shed 2 bases and J shed 3 bases, with 12 bases lying between them. The CDR3 has 15 amino acids. The CDR3 loop reads CASSLGRVFTDTQYF. CDR3 sequence (DNA): TGTGCCAGCAGTTTAGGCAGGGTATTTACAGATACGCAGTATTTT.

The chain has TRBV11-2 and TRBJ2-2, with D possibly TRBD1 on 5 matching bases. This CDR3 has 13 amino acids. Trimming removed 6 bases from V and 5 bases from J, with 10 bases in between. CDR1 and CDR2 (germline): SGHAT, FQNNGV. The CDR3 spells CASSSTETGELFF. The CDR3 DNA follows: TGTGCCAGCAGTTCGACAGAGACCGGGGAGCTGTTTTTT.

The V call is TRBV15, the J call TRBJ1-1; D possibly corresponds to TRBD1 (5 bases). The CDR3 sequence is 17 residues long. CDR1 and CDR2 (germline): LNHNV, YYDKDF (reference sequence). The germline V and J ends were trimmed by 2 bases and 1 base, with 17 bases remaining between them. The CDR3 sequence is CATSRMGWDSRNTEAFF. CDR3 DNA: TGTGCCACCAGCAGAATGGGATGGGACTCCCGGAACACTGAAGCTTTCTTT. Looking up the rest from reference TRBV15 and TRBJ1-1 gives the full variable domain: DAMVIQNPRYQVTQFGKPVTLSCSQTLNHNVMYWYQQKSSQAPKLLFHYYDKDFNNEADTPDNFQSRRPNTSFCFLDIRSPGLGDTAMYLCATSRMGWDSRNTEAFFGQGTRLTVV.

The CDR3 loop reads CASSLTSGGASGELFF. The CDR3 DNA follows: TGTGCCAGCAGCTTAACTAGCGGGGGGGCTTCCGGGGAGCTGTTTTTT. The rearrangement links TRBV4-2 to TRBJ2-2; 13 bases fit TRBD2. Germline V lookup: CDR1 LGHNA, CDR2 YNFKEQ. The CDR3 loop spans 16 amino acids. V gave up 5 bases and J gave up 6 bases; unmatched junction bases: 6.

This chain uses TRBV6-5 with TRBJ2-7; maybe TRBD1 (6 bases). In germline, CDR1 is MNHEY, CDR2 SVGAGI. The CDR3 covers 14 residues. Trimming shortened V by 1 base and J by 6 bases, and 13 bases separated the two germline ends. The CDR3 is CASSYYGQGFEQYF. CDR3 bases: TGTGCCAGCAGTTACTATGGGCAGGGGTTCGAGCAGTACTTC.